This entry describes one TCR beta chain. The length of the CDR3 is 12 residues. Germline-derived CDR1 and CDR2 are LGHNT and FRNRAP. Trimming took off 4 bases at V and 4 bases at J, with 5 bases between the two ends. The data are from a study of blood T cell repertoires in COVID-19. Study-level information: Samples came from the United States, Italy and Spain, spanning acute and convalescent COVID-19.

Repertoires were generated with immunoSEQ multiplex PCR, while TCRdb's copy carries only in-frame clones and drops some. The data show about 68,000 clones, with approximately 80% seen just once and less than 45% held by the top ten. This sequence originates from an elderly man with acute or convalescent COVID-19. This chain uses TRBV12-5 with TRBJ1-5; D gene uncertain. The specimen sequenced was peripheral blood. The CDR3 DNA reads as TGTGCTAGTGGTTCTGAGAATCAGCCCCAGCATTTT. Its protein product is CASGSENQPQHF.